This TCR beta chain was sequenced for a study of shared clonotypes between healthy human individuals. Findings and limits, study-wide: Lower generation probabilities were found for non-shared clonotypes than for those shared by all four donors. Rarefaction curves obtained for sorted subsets showed sequencing incomplete despite large depth. Generally, naive subsets (rather than memory subsets) showed larger estimated richness.

Details on this clone: As yet, its antigen is unknown.

The CDR3 spans 14 residues. Trimming shortened V by 7 bases and J by 3 bases, and 16 bases separated the two germline ends. CDR1 is MDHEN and CDR2 is SYDVKM in the germline V gene. Clones were sequenced by immunoSEQ multiplex PCR, and TCRdb holds only the in-frame ones, with some missing. The repertoire has about 590,000 clones, about 95% of them found once; the top ten carry 0.11%. The naive CD8 fraction comprised CD45RO-negative cells positively selected for CCR7 and excluded terminally differentiated effector memory CD45RA+ cells. The sequence was collected from a young woman in good health. The material sequenced was naive CD8+ T cells sorted from blood. This sequence joins TRBV28 and TRBJ2-7; perhaps TRBD1 as D (5 bases). Written as DNA, the CDR3 is TGTGCCAGCAAAAAGGGGCACGAAGGCTACGAGCAGTACTTC. Amino acids: CASKKGHEGYEQYF.